The clone carrying this TCR beta chain was recorded a few times. Its antigen remains unidentified. In the same sample, other DNA sequences code for this CDR3. The sample originates from a study of shared clonotypes between healthy human individuals. The CDR3 totals 14 residues. The trim removed 4 bases at V and 4 bases at J, leaving 4 bases unmatched. CDR1 and CDR2 from the germline V gene are SGHNT and YYREEE (reference sequence). The assay was immunoSEQ multiplex PCR, and TCRdb's table has in-frame clones only and misses some. The table shows about 700,000 clones, with under 80% occurring only once. Study results and limitations: Read depth was anticipated to influence clonotype sharing among donors.

Sequencing was performed on memory CD4+ T cells sorted from blood. Stated subset: CD45RA-negative fraction. V usage is TRBV5-4 and J usage is TRBJ2-7; 11 bases line up with TRBD1. This TCR derives from a woman in her thirties in good health. CDR3 bases: TGTGCCAGCAGCCCGGGACAGGGGGGATACGAGCAGTACTTC. Protein product: CASSPGQGGYEQYF.